One sample yielded the 4 T cell receptor beta chains listed below, sequenced in a study of identical twins. Via MiXCR, TCRdb re-called the 5' RACE reads, giving one row per CDR3 protein. Among 400,000 to 650,000 distinct CDR3 sequences listed, 22% were seen once. These records were also assigned to another study, of T cells expressing NK-cell markers.

The sequenced sample was CD4+ T cells sorted from blood. The receptor source for this set is a woman between 18 and 29 years old in good health.

This sequence joins TRBV24-1 and TRBJ2-5, with TRBD2 identical over 7 bases. Germline CDR1 KGHDR, CDR2 SFDVKD. V was pared by 4 bases and J by 4 bases, with 5 bases of the junction left unmatched. The CDR3 has 14 residues. The CDR3 sequence: CATSEGGSGETQYF. The CDR3 DNA is TGTGCCACCAGTGAGGGCGGGAGTGGAGAGACCCAGTACTTC.

This clonotype was seen more than once but under ten times. The chain couples TRBV27 to TRBJ2-7; D is undetermined. CDR1 MNHEY and CDR2 SMNVEV come from the germline V gene (reference sequence). This CDR3 has 14 residues. The V and J ends lost 1 base and 2 bases respectively, with 9 bases between them. The CDR3 sequence is CASSLWGPPYEQYF. In nucleotides, the CDR3 is TGTGCCAGCAGTTTATGGGGTCCTCCCTACGAGCAGTACTTC.

This sequence joins TRBV4-3 and TRBJ2-7; D possibly corresponds to TRBD2 (6 bases). The V gene lost 4 bases and the J gene lost 3 bases, with 10 bases spanning the gap. This CDR3 comprises 13 residues. Germline V CDR1 and CDR2: LGHNA, YSLEER. CDR3 DNA sequence: TGCGCCAGCAGCCGGTGGAGGGGCTACGAGCAGTACTTC. Translated: CASSRWRGYEQYF.

The rearrangement joins TRBV18 to TRBJ2-7; D is unclear. The CDR3 contains 11 residues. Germline V lookup: CDR1 KGHSH, CDR2 LQKENI. V was clipped by 1 base and J by 7 bases, with 5 bases between them. The CDR3 sequence: CASSPQGEQYF. CDR3 bases: TGTGCCAGCTCACCACAAGGGGAGCAGTACTTC.